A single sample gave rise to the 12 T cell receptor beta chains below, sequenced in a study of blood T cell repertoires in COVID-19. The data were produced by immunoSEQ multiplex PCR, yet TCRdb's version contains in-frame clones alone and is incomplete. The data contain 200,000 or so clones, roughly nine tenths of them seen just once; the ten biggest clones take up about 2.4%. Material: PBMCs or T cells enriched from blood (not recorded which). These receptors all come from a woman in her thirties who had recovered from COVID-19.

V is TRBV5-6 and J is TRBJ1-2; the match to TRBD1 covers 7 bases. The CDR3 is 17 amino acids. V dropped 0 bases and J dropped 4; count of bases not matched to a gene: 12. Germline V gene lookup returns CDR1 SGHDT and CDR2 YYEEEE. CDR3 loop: CASSLAGGDLPFYGYTF. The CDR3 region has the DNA TGTGCCAGCAGCTTGGCAGGGGGAGACTTACCGTTCTATGGCTACACCTTC.

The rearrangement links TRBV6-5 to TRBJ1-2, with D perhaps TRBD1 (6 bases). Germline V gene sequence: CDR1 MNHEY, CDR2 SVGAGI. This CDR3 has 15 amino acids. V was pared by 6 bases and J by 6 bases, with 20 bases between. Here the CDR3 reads CASRNTGGGFDGYTF. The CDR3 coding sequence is TGTGCCAGCAGAAACACGGGGGGCGGCTTCGATGGCTACACCTTC.

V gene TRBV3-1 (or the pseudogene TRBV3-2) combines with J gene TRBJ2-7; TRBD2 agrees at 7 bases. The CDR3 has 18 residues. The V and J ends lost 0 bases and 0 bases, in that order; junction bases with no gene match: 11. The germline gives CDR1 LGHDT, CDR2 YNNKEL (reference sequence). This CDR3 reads CASSQDDSGAPFSYEQYF. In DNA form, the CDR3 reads TGTGCCAGCAGCCAAGATGACAGCGGGGCACCATTCTCCTACGAGCAGTACTTC.

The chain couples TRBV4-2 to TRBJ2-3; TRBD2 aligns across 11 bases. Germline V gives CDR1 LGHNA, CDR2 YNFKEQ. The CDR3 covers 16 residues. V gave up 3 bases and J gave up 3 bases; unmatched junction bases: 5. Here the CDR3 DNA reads TGTGCCAGCAGCCACTTGACTAGCGGGGAAACAGATACGCAGTATTTT. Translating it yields CASSHLTSGETDTQYF.

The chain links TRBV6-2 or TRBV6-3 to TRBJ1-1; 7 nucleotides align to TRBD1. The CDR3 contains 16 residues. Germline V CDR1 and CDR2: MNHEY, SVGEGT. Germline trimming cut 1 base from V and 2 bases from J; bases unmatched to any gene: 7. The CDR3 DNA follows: TGTGCCAGCAGTTACTGGATGGGACAGCCTAACACTGAAGCTTTCTTT. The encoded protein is CASSYWMGQPNTEAFF.

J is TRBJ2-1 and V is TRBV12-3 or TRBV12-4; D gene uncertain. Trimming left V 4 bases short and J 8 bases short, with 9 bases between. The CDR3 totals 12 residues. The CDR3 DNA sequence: TGTGCCAGCAGTTGGCGTCGGGATGAGCAGTTCTTC. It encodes CASSWRRDEQFF.

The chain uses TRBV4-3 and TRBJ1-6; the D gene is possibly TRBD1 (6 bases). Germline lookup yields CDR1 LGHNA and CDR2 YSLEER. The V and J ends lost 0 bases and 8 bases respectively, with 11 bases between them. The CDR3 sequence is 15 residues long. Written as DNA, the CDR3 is TGCGCCAGCAGCCAAGAGTGGGGGCGCCATTCACCCCTCCACTTT. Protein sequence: CASSQEWGRHSPLHF.

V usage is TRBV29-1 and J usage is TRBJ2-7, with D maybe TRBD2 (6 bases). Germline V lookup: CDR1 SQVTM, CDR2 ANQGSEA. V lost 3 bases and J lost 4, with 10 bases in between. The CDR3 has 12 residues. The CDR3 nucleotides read TGCAGCGTTGATGTCGGGGGATACGAGCAGTACTTC. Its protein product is CSVDVGGYEQYF.

In DNA form, the CDR3 reads TGTGCCAGCATGCGCAGGGTGGTAGATACGCAGTATTTT. Translating gives CASMRRVVDTQYF. The chain has TRBV2 and TRBJ2-3; D perhaps matches TRBD1 (5 bases). The CDR3 has 13 amino acids. Germline-derived CDR1 and CDR2 are SNHLY and FYNNEI. Trimming stripped 7 bases from V and 5 bases from J, with 13 bases between.

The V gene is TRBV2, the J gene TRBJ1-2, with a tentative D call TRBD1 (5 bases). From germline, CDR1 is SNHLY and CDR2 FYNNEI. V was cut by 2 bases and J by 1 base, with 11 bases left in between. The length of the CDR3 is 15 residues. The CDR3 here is CASSEWRGLNYGYTF. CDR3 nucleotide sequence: TGTGCCAGCAGTGAATGGAGGGGACTTAACTATGGCTACACCTTC. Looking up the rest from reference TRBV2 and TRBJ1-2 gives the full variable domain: EPEVTQTPSHQVTQMGQEVILRCVPISNHLYFYWYRQILGQKVEFLVSFYNNEISEKSEIFDDQFSVERPDGSNFTLKIRSTKLEDSAMYFCASSEWRGLNYGYTFGSGTRLTVV.

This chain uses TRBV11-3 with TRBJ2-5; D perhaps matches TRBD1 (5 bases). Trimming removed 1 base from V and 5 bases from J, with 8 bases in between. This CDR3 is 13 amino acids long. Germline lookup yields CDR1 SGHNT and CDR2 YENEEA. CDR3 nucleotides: TGTGCCAGCAGCTTAGGGCCAGGGGAGACCCAGTACTTC. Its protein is CASSLGPGETQYF.

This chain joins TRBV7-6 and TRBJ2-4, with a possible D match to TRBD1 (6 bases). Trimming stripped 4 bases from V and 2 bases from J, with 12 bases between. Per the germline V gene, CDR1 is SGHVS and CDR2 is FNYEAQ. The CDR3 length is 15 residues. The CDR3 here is CASSWRQGSKNIQYF. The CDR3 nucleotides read TGTGCCAGCAGCTGGCGTCAGGGGTCCAAAAACATTCAGTACTTC. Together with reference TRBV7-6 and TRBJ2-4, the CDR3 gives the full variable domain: GAGVSQSPRYKVTKRGQDVALRCDPISGHVSLYWYRQALGQGPEFLTYFNYEAQQDKSGLPNDRFSAERPEGSISTLTIQRTEQRDSAMYRCASSWRQGSKNIQYFGAGTRLSVL.